A selection of T cell receptor beta chains follows, all from one sample in a study of blood T cell repertoires in COVID-19. Libraries were prepared by immunoSEQ multiplex PCR; TCRdb keeps only in-frame clonotypes and omits some of them. Here the sample spans nearly 200,000 clones, roughly 90% being singletons. Material for sequencing was peripheral blood. The receptors here all came from a woman aged 40 to 50 who had recovered from COVID-19. CDR3s include the opening cysteine and the closing phenylalanine or tryptophan. D genes are given only for firm matches. Size is stated for part of the rows, as once, few or many counts, or as a class when the clone is expanded.

NA	TRBJ1-1	NA	TRBV11-3	TGTGCCAGCAGCTTGAGCAGGGGCACTGAAGCTTTCTTT	CASSLSRGTEAFF
NA	TRBJ1-3	NA	TRBV18	TGTGCCAGCTCACCCGGGCGGGTGCTGGGAGGAAACACCATATATTTT	CASSPGRVLGGNTIYF
once	TRBJ2-6	TRBD1	TRBV10-3	TGTGCCATCAGTGATCCGGGACAGGGGACCGGGGCCAACGTCCTGACTTTC	CAISDPGQGTGANVLTF
once	TRBJ2-3	NA	TRBV6-5	TGTGCCAGCAGTTACGGGGGCAGCACAGATACGCAGTATTTT	CASSYGGSTDTQYF
NA	TRBJ2-1	TRBD2	TRBV14	TGTGCCAGCAGCCATACTAGCGGGGCCTTCTACAATGAGCAGTTCTTC	CASSHTSGAFYNEQFF
once	TRBJ2-1	TRBD2	TRBV3-1/TRBV3-2	TGTGCCAGCAGCCACGGACTAGTCAATGAGCAGTTCTTC	CASSHGLVNEQFF
once	TRBJ1-5	TRBD1	TRBV7-9	TGTGCCAGCAGGACAGGGGGCTCAGGGCCCCAGCATTTT	CASRTGGSGPQHF
NA	TRBJ2-1	TRBD2	TRBV4-2	TGTGCCAGCAGCCAAGATCAGGCGGCTAGCGGAGATGAGCAGTTCTTC	CASSQDQAASGDEQFF
NA	TRBJ1-4	NA	TRBV5-1	TGCGCCAGCAGCTTGTCCGGGTTCAAAAATGAAAAACTGTTTTTT	CASSLSGFKNEKLFF
NA	TRBJ2-7	TRBD2	TRBV2	TGTGCCAGCAGTGACGGGACTAGCGATCTCTACGAGCAGTACTTC	CASSDGTSDLYEQYF
NA	TRBJ2-1	NA	TRBV5-6	TGTGCCAGCAGCGACCTAGCGTATGAGCAGTTCTTC	CASSDLAYEQFF
NA	TRBJ1-1	NA	TRBV18	TGTGCCAGCTCACCCGCAGGGACACTGAACACTGAAGCTTTCTTT	CASSPAGTLNTEAFF
NA	TRBJ1-2	NA	TRBV7-9	TGTGCCAGCAGCTTAGCCGGTAGCAGGAGGGATGGCTACACCTTC	CASSLAGSRRDGYTF
NA	TRBJ2-2	TRBD2	TRBV9	TGTGCCAGCAGCGTAGGGGAGGGCCTCACCGGGGAGCTGTTTTTT	CASSVGEGLTGELFF
once	TRBJ1-5	TRBD1	TRBV9	TGTGCCAGCAGCAAAGGGAGGACAGGGGATCAGCCCCAGCATTTT	CASSKGRTGDQPQHF
NA	TRBJ2-3	TRBD1	TRBV11-3	TGTGCCAGCAGCCGGACAGGGGTACGGACAGATACGCAGTATTTT	CASSRTGVRTDTQYF
NA	TRBJ1-1	NA	TRBV20-1	TGCAGTGCTAGTGCCCCCTTTACAACTGAAGCTTTCTTT	CSASAPFTTEAFF
NA	TRBJ1-3	NA	TRBV5-1	TGCGCCAGCAGCTATCCCCGCGAGGGAGGAAACACCATATATTTT	CASSYPREGGNTIYF
NA	TRBJ2-7	TRBD1	TRBV5-1	TGCGCCAGCAGCTTTGACAGGGGGGCCTTCGAGCAGTACTTC	CASSFDRGAFEQYF
once	TRBJ2-7	NA	TRBV3-1/TRBV3-2	TGTGCCAGCAGCCCGGGACAACTCCTAAGCTCCTACGAGCAGTACTTC	CASSPGQLLSSYEQYF
few	TRBJ2-2	NA	TRBV28	TGTGCCAGCAGCGTAAGGGGACAATTCACCGGGGAGCTGTTTTTT	CASSVRGQFTGELFF
NA	TRBJ2-2	NA	TRBV5-1	TGCGCCAGCAGCTTGGTTCCGGGCACCGGGGAGCTGTTTTTT	CASSLVPGTGELFF
once	TRBJ1-5	TRBD1	TRBV28	TGTGCCAGCAGTCCCGGGGACAGGCGGTATCAGCCCCAGCATTTT	CASSPGDRRYQPQHF